This T cell receptor beta chain was documented in a study of blood T cells in healthy people across ages. Study-wide results and caveats: Per million T cells, the diversity of TCR beta decreased roughly linearly as age advanced. Comparison with aged donors showed that long-lived donors had more naive CD4+ cells and higher diversity.

PCR was performed a second time for roughly 6 to 12 cycles using a sample-barcoded 5' primer and a J-beta primer mix. TCRdb itself ran the 5' RACE reads through MiXCR, one entry per CDR3 protein. Of 2 million or so distinct CDR3 sequences in the sample, just under 50% were seen once. This clonotype was seen a handful of times. What it binds is unknown. Every sample had a minimum of 6 million PBMCs isolated. The source material was blood. The sequence was collected from a middle-aged woman in good health.

CDR3 protein: CASSYSRGPQETQYF. The CDR3 region has the DNA TGTGCCAGCAGTTACTCGAGGGGGCCCCAAGAGACCCAGTACTTC. The chain has TRBV6-6 and TRBJ2-5, with 7 bases aligning to TRBD1. Germline V gives CDR1 MNHNY, CDR2 SVGAGI (reference sequence). J gave up 1 base and V 0 bases, and 2 bases lay outside the gene matches. This CDR3 region has 15 residues.